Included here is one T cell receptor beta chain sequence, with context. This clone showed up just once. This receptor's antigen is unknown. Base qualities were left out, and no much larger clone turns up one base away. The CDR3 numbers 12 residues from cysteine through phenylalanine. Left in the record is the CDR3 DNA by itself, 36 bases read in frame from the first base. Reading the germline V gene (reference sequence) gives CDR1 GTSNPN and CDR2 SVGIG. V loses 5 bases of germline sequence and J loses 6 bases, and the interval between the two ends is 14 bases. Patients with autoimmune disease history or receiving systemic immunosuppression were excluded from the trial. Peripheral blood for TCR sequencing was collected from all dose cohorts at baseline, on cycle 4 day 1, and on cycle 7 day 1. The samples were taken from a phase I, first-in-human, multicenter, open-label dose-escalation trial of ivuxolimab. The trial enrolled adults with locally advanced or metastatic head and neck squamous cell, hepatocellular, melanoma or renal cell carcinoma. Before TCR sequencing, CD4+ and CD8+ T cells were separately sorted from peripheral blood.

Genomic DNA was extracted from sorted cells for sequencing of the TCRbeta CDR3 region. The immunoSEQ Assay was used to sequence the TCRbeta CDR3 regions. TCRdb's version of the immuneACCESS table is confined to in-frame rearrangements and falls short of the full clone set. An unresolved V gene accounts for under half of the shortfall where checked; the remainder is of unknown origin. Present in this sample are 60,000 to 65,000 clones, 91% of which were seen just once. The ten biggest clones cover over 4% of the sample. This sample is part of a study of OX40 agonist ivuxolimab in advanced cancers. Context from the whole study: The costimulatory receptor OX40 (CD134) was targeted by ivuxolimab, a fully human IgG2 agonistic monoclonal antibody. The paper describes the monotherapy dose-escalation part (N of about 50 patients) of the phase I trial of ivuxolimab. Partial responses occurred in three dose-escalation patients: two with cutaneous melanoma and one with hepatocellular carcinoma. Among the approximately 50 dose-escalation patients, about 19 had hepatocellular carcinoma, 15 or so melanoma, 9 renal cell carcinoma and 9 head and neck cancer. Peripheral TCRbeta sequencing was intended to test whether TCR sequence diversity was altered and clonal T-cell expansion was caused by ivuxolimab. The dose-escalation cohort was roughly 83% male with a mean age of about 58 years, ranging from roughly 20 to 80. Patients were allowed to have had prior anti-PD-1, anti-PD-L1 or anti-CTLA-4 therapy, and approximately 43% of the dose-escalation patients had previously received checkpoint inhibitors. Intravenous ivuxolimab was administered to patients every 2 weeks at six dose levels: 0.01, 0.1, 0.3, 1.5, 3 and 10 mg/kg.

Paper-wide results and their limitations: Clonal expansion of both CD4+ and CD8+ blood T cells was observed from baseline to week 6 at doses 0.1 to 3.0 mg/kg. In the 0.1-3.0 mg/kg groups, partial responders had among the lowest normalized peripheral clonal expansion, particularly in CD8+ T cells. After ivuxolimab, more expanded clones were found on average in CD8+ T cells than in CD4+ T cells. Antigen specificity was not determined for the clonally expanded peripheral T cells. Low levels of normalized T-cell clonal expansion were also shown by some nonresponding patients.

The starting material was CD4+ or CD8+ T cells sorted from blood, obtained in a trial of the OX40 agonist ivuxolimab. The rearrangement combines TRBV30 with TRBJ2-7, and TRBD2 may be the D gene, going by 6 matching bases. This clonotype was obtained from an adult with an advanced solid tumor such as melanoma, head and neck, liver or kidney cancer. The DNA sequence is TGTGCCTGGTCCCTCGTGGGAGGCGAGCAGTACTTC. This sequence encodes CAWSLVGGEQYF.